The 16 T cell receptor beta chains below were found in one sample sequenced in a study of identical twins. MiXCR was run by TCRdb on the 5' RACE reads, yielding one entry per CDR3 protein. The sample records hundreds of thousands of distinct CDR3 sequences, around 8.1% being singletons. The sample also formed part of further work on yellow fever vaccine responses in identical twins.

Sample: memory (CD45RO+) T cells sorted from blood. The receptors were gathered from a young woman in good health.

This clonotype was recorded at least ten times. The CDR3 coding sequence is TGTGCCAGCAGTTACACCGGGGGGGCCGCGGATACGCAGTATTTT. This gives the protein CASSYTGGAADTQYF. The chain is built from TRBV6-5 and TRBJ2-3, with TRBD2 identical over 8 bases. The CDR3 runs 15 residues. The ends lost 2 bases at V and 6 bases at J; junction bases unmatched: 7. Germline CDR1 and CDR2: MNHEY and SVGAGI.

This clonotype was observed a handful of times. The chain joins TRBV6-2 or TRBV6-3 to TRBJ2-7, with 8 bases that match TRBD2. Germline CDR1 MNHEY, CDR2 SVGEGT. With 2 bases clipped from V and 0 bases from J, the junction kept 0 bases outside the gene matches. This CDR3 has 14 residues. The CDR3 sequence: CASSYGTSSYEQYF. The DNA of the CDR3 is TGTGCCAGCAGTTACGGGACTAGCTCCTACGAGCAGTACTTC.

CDR3 sequence: CASSLVAGAEGTQYF. The CDR3 DNA reads as TGTGCCAGCAGCTTAGTGGCAGGAGCGGAGGGGACCCAGTACTTC. The V and J genes are TRBV7-8 and TRBJ2-5; a possible D gene is TRBD2 (6 bases). The CDR3 extends over 15 amino acids. Germline CDR1 and CDR2: SGHVS and FQNEAQ. Between the trimmed V and J ends, which lost 1 base and 7 bases, there was a span of 16 bases. The full variable domain, completed using reference TRBV7-8 and TRBJ2-5, is GAGVSQSPRYKVAKRGQDVALRCDPISGHVSLFWYQQALGQGPEFLTYFQNEAQLDKSGLPSDRFFAERPEGSVSTLKIQRTQQEDSAVYLCASSLVAGAEGTQYFGPGTRLLVL.

This clonotype was recorded at least ten times. V and J are TRBV29-1 and TRBJ2-5, with D unclear. Germline values: CDR1 SQVTM, CDR2 ANQGSEA. CDR3 length: 13 amino acids. Trimming left V 1 base short and J 4 bases short, with 10 bases between. CDR3 region: CSVEGGLGETQYF. CDR3 DNA: TGCAGCGTTGAAGGGGGTTTAGGAGAGACCCAGTACTTC.

The sample holds a few counts of this clonotype. The rearrangement uses TRBV4-2 and TRBJ1-5; D remains unclear. This CDR3 has 13 amino acids. The germline V and J ends were trimmed by 4 bases and 5 bases, with 9 bases remaining between them. From germline, CDR1 is LGHNA and CDR2 YNFKEQ. The chain's CDR3 is CASSLRADQPQHF. DNA for the CDR3: TGTGCCAGCAGCCTACGGGCTGATCAGCCCCAGCATTTT.

This clonotype was counted many times. The chain employs TRBV6-5 and TRBJ2-1, with 9 bases lining up with TRBD2. The V gene end was trimmed by 4 bases and the J gene end by 8 bases; junction bases not matched to a gene: 15. CDR1 MNHEY and CDR2 SVGAGI come from the germline V gene. The CDR3 contains 17 residues. CDR3: CASSWSFGGGARDEQFF. The DNA of the CDR3 is TGTGCCAGCAGTTGGTCTTTTGGCGGGGGGGCACGAGATGAGCAGTTCTTC.

In its sample, this clonotype was seen many times. The J gene is TRBJ2-7, the V gene TRBV10-3; D is unclear. Trimming took 4 bases from V and 5 from J, leaving 6 bases between them. Germline V gene lookup returns CDR1 ENHRY and CDR2 SYGVKD. There are 11 residues in the CDR3. CDR3 sequence reads: CAISASNEQYF. As DNA, the CDR3 is TGTGCCATCAGTGCCAGCAACGAGCAGTACTTC.

Only a few counts were recorded for this clonotype. The chain is built from TRBV12-3 or TRBV12-4 and TRBJ2-3, with D tentatively TRBD1 (5 bases). The CDR3 is 12 amino acids. V was cut by 6 bases and J by 11 bases, with 15 bases left in between. CDR3 amino acids: CASSQGWTWQYF. For the CDR3, the DNA is TGTGCCAGCAGCCAGGGCTGGACGTGGCAGTATTTT.

This chain links TRBV6-1 with TRBJ2-7; 10 nucleotides match TRBD2. Germline V gives CDR1 MNHNS, CDR2 SASEGT. V lost 8 bases, J lost 4 bases, and 5 bases stayed unmatched. The CDR3 runs to 13 residues. The CDR3 nucleotides are TGTGCCAGCCGGAGGACTAGCGGTTACGAGCAGTACTTC. It specifies CASRRTSGYEQYF.

This clonotype was recorded at least ten times. This rearrangement joins TRBV29-1 to TRBJ2-5; 10 positions match TRBD2. This CDR3 contains 13 residues. Germline CDR1 and CDR2: SQVTM and ANQGSEA. Trimming removed 7 bases from V and 6 bases from J; junction bases left unmatched: 8. This CDR3 is CSAVAGGVKTQYF. The CDR3 DNA sequence: TGCAGCGCCGTAGCGGGAGGAGTAAAGACCCAGTACTTC.

This clonotype has at least ten counts. V and J are TRBV28 and TRBJ1-1; D gene ambiguous. V lost 5 bases to trimming and J lost 1 base, with 5 bases between them. Germline CDR1 MDHEN, CDR2 SYDVKM. This CDR3 has 12 residues. The CDR3 loop reads CASSTKNTEAFF. The DNA of the CDR3 is TGTGCCAGCAGTACAAAGAACACTGAAGCTTTCTTT.

The rearrangement links TRBV11-2 to TRBJ2-7; the D is unclear. CDR1 is SGHAT and CDR2 is FQNNGV in the germline V gene. V was trimmed by 1 base and J by 5 bases, leaving 9 bases between them. The CDR3 sequence is 13 residues long. The CDR3 spells CASSLGRPNEQYF. The CDR3 bases are TGTGCCAGCAGCTTAGGGCGTCCGAACGAGCAGTACTTC. Variable domain in full (rest from reference TRBV11-2 and TRBJ2-7): EAGVAQSPRYKIIEKRQSVAFWCNPISGHATLYWYQQILGQGPKLLIQFQNNGVVDDSQLPKDRFSAERLKGVDSTLKIQPAKLEDSAVYLCASSLGRPNEQYFGPGTRLTVT.

This clonotype turned up a few times. The chain uses TRBV12-3 or TRBV12-4 and TRBJ1-4; D is undetermined. The length of the CDR3 is 14 residues. V was shortened by 3 bases and J by 0 bases, with 5 bases between the two germline ends. The CDR3 DNA reads as TGTGCCAGCAGTTTGGGGACAACTAATGAAAAACTGTTTTTT. Its translation: CASSLGTTNEKLFF.

V and J are TRBV7-9 and TRBJ2-7; possible D gene TRBD2, 5 bases. Germline CDR1 and CDR2: SEHNR and FQNEAQ (reference sequence). This CDR3 is built from 15 residues. The V end lost 5 bases, the J end lost 2 bases, and 16 bases lay between the germline ends. CDR3 in DNA: TGTGCCAGCAGCAATTACCAGCGGAACCCCTACGAGCAGTACTTC. It encodes CASSNYQRNPYEQYF.

A few counts support this clonotype. V gene TRBV5-7 combines with J gene TRBJ2-7, with D possibly being TRBD2 (5 bases). TRBV5-7 is sorted into the ORF group, with uncertain function. This CDR3 is built from 19 residues. Trimming left V 4 bases short and J 0 bases short, with 26 bases between. The CDR3, as DNA: TGTGCCAGCAGCCCCACGGTAAGCGTTTGGGGAGTCAACTCCTACGAGCAGTACTTC. This gives the protein CASSPTVSVWGVNSYEQYF.

This clonotype was found a few times. The CDR3 sequence is CSVERTARVYTF. The CDR3 DNA follows: TGCAGCGTTGAAAGGACAGCACGGGTCTACACCTTC. The V gene is TRBV29-1, the J gene TRBJ1-2; D is possibly TRBD1 (6 bases). The germline V gene has CDR1 SQVTM and CDR2 ANQGSEA. V was cut by 2 bases and J by 10 bases, with 14 bases left in between. CDR3 length: 12 residues.